The clone carrying this T cell receptor (beta chain) was seen a single time. Profiled with immunoSEQ multiplex PCR; TCRdb holds only in-frame clones, not every one. The profile shows roughly 150,000 clones, about 88% of them singletons. The sample comes from a study of blood T cell repertoires in COVID-19. The wider study: Samples of COVID-19 (acute and convalescent) were obtained from the United States, Italy and Spain.

CDR3 size: 16 residues. The ends were cut back, 0 bases at V and 0 bases at J, with 9 bases in the middle. Germline loops: CDR1 MNHEY, CDR2 SMNVEV (reference sequence). The receptor was derived from an elderly woman with acute or convalescent COVID-19. Sequencing was done on a sample of peripheral blood. The chain combines TRBV27 with TRBJ2-1; D is possibly TRBD1 (6 bases). CDR3 bases: TGTGCCAGCAGTTTATCGGGACACAACTCCTACAATGAGCAGTTCTTC. Protein sequence: CASSLSGHNSYNEQFF.